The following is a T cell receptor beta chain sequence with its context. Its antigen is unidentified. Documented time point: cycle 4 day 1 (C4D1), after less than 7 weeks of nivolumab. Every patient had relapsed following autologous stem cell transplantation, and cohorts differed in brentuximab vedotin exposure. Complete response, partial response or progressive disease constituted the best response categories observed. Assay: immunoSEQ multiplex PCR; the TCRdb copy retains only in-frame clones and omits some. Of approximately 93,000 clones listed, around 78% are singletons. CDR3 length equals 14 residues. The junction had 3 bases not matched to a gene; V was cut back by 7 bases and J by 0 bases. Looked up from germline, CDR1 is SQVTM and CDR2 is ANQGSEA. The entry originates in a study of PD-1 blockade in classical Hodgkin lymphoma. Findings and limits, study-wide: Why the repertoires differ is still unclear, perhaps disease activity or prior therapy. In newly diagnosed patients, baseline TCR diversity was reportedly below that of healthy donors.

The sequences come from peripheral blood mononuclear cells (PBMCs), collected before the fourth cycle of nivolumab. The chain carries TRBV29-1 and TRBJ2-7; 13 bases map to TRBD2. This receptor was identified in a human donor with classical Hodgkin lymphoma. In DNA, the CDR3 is TGCAGCGCCAGGACTAGCGGGAGCTCCTACGAGCAGTACTTC. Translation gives CSARTSGSSYEQYF.